This T cell receptor beta chain originates from a study of technical replicates of blood from four donors. Clones were read by immunoSEQ multiplex PCR, and TCRdb kept only the in-frame ones, dropping some. This sample has about 9,400 clones, with roughly 91% found just once. The CDR3 covers 15 residues. Trimming took 4 bases from V and 4 from J, leaving 17 bases between them. CDR1 is SGHTS, CDR2 YDEGEE, per germline. Sequencing was carried out using PBMCs. The chain joins TRBV5-8 to TRBJ1-1, with TRBD1 as a possible D gene (5 bases). This TCR came from a human donor in good health. CDR3 residues: CASSARPGLSTEAFF. The CDR3 nucleotides are TGTGCCAGCAGCGCACGACCGGGACTCAGCACTGAAGCTTTCTTT.